Listed here are 10 T cell receptor beta chains from one sample, sequenced in a study of cytomegalovirus exposure and HLA in healthy donors. PCR primers comprised 60 Vbeta and 13 Jbeta primers. The data were produced by immunoSEQ multiplex PCR, yet TCRdb's version contains in-frame clones alone and is incomplete. The sample includes some 150,000 clones, 78% of them seen just once. Specimen: PBMCs. The receptors were sampled from a male donor in good health and CMV-seronegative.

The rearrangement uses TRBV7-6 and TRBJ1-3; TRBD1 is a possible D gene (6 bases). Trimming stripped 2 bases from V and 4 bases from J, with 15 bases between. CDR1 is SGHVS and CDR2 is FNYEAQ in the germline V gene. CDR3 length equals 16 residues. As DNA, the CDR3 is TGTGCCAGCAGCTTATCGCGGGGGGCATCAGGAAACACCATATATTTT. It codes for CASSLSRGASGNTIYF.

The J gene is TRBJ1-2, the V gene TRBV29-1; 10 bases fit TRBD1. The CDR3 covers 12 residues. Germline V gives CDR1 SQVTM, CDR2 ANQGSEA. V was pared by 6 bases and J by 7 bases, with 5 bases of the junction left unmatched. The CDR3 here is CSVEDRGGGYTF. The CDR3 DNA is TGCAGCGTAGAGGACAGGGGGGGTGGCTACACCTTC.

DNA for the CDR3: TGTGCCAGCAGCTTACTAGCGGGGGAAGAGACCCAGTACTTC. Its protein product is CASSLLAGEETQYF. This chain uses TRBV7-9 with TRBJ2-5; TRBD2 agrees at 10 bases. The CDR3 is 14 residues long. Per the germline V gene, CDR1 is SEHNR and CDR2 is FQNEAQ (reference sequence). V shed 2 bases, J shed 3 bases, and the junction held 0 bases outside the gene matches.

This chain uses TRBV27 with TRBJ2-3; 7 nucleotides align to TRBD2. V trimming: 1 base; J trimming: 0 bases; junction bases outside the gene matches: 7. The CDR3 sequence is 17 residues long. Germline V lookup: CDR1 MNHEY, CDR2 SMNVEV (reference sequence). The CDR3 loop reads CASSLWGGSQSTDTQYF. In nucleotides, the CDR3 is TGTGCCAGCAGTTTATGGGGCGGGAGTCAAAGCACAGATACGCAGTATTTT.

The gene calls are TRBV10-1 and TRBJ1-1, with no clear D. Trimming removed 4 bases at V and 3 bases at J, with 3 bases between. Germline V gene data show CDR1 as WNHNN and CDR2 as SYGVQD (reference sequence). The CDR3 has 11 residues. The CDR3 nucleotides read TGCGCCAGCAGTGCTGACACTGAAGCTTTCTTT. This encodes CASSADTEAFF.

This chain uses TRBV9 with TRBJ2-1, with D possibly matching TRBD2 (5 bases). Germline lookup yields CDR1 SGDLS and CDR2 YYNGEE. The CDR3 spans 15 residues. V dropped 2 bases and J dropped 3 bases, with 12 bases sitting between them. The DNA of the CDR3 is TGTGCCAGCAGCGTTCTGGCGGGCAACTACAATGAGCAGTTCTTC. Protein product: CASSVLAGNYNEQFF.

The V call is TRBV30, the J call TRBJ1-1, with D maybe TRBD1 (6 bases). Germline CDR1 and CDR2: GTSNPN and SVGIG (reference sequence). The length of the CDR3 is 11 residues. The V and J ends lost 3 bases and 10 bases respectively, with 12 bases between them. The CDR3 here is CAWRPSGVAFF. The CDR3 DNA is TGTGCCTGGAGGCCATCAGGGGTAGCTTTCTTT.

V gene TRBV10-1 combines with J gene TRBJ2-7; tentative D call: TRBD2 (5 bases). Between the trimmed V and J ends, which lost 2 bases and 6 bases, there was a span of 17 bases. The V gene's germline CDR1 is WNHNN and CDR2 SYGVQD (reference sequence). The CDR3 length is 15 residues. The CDR3 DNA sequence: TGCGCCAGCAGTGAGGGCGTGGGGAGTCTTAGCGAGCAGTACTTC. Translation gives CASSEGVGSLSEQYF.

About this clone itself: Compared with germline, one end of the junction differs, possibly owing to a read error. The CDR3 DNA follows: TGTGCCAGCAGCTTGGACAGAAATACGCAGTATTTT. Its translation is CASSLDRNTQYF. The gene calls are TRBV5-3 and TRBJ2-3; tentative D call: TRBD1 (6 bases). TRBV5-3 is noted as an ORF with a role that remains uncertain. The CDR3 spans 12 residues.

The chain joins TRBV5-1 to TRBJ2-3, with D tentatively TRBD2 (5 bases). V gave up 3 bases and J gave up 0 bases, with 14 bases separating them. This CDR3 is built from 16 residues. Germline assignment: CDR1 SGHRS and CDR2 YFSETQ. This CDR3 reads CASSSLRDKSTDTQYF. The CDR3 bases are TGCGCCAGCAGCTCCCTGAGGGATAAAAGCACAGATACGCAGTATTTT.